A single sample is the source of the 25 T cell receptor beta chains below, sequenced in a study of B cell selection in AIRE deficiency. Profiling relied on immunoSEQ multiplex PCR, and the TCRdb table lists in-frame clones only, not all of them. The table includes around 24,000 clones, 95% to 97% detected once. Sorting defined conventional CD4 T cells as CD4+CD127+. The specimen sequenced was CD4+CD127+ conventional T cells sorted from PBMCs. All receptors derive from a human donor in good health.

The genes are TRBV4-2 and TRBJ2-7; TRBD1 or TRBD2 may be the D gene (5 bases each). Germline CDR1 is LGHNA and CDR2 is YNFKEQ. The CDR3 runs to 13 residues. Trimming removed 6 bases at V and 6 bases at J, with 15 bases between. For the CDR3, the DNA is TGTGCCAGCAGACCAGGTGGGGGTAGCGAGCAGTACTTC. Translation: CASRPGGGSEQYF.

The V gene is TRBV30, the J gene TRBJ2-1, with D tentatively TRBD1 (6 bases). The V end lost 0 bases, the J end lost 2 bases, and 23 bases lay between the germline ends. CDR1 GTSNPN and CDR2 SVGIG come from the germline V gene (reference sequence). The CDR3 spans 19 residues. This CDR3 reads CAWSVALFWGTQAYNEQFF. For the CDR3, the DNA is TGTGCCTGGAGTGTAGCCCTCTTTTGGGGGACACAGGCCTACAATGAGCAGTTCTTC.

The V gene is TRBV7-6, the J gene TRBJ1-2, with a tentative D call TRBD1 (6 bases). Trimming stripped 1 base from V and 6 bases from J, with 12 bases between. The germline V gene encodes CDR1 SGHVS and CDR2 FNYEAQ. The CDR3 spans 14 residues. The CDR3 region has the DNA TGTGCCAGCAGCTTAGGACGGGCAGGGGATGGCTACACCTTC. Translating it yields CASSLGRAGDGYTF.

This sequence joins TRBV19 and TRBJ1-3; 8 bases are a match to TRBD1. CDR3 length equals 15 residues. Germline CDR1 and CDR2: LNHDA and SQIVND (reference sequence). The V and J ends lost 5 bases and 0 bases, in that order; junction bases with no gene match: 3. The CDR3 region is CASSFGQGSGNTIYF. The CDR3 DNA reads as TGTGCCAGTAGTTTCGGACAGGGCTCTGGAAACACCATATATTTT.

This rearrangement joins TRBV2 to TRBJ1-4; D is unclear. Trimming stripped 3 bases from V and 4 bases from J, with 6 bases between. The CDR3 extends over 13 amino acids. The germline V gene has CDR1 SNHLY and CDR2 FYNNEI. This chain's CDR3 is CASSDGINEKLFF. For the CDR3, the DNA is TGTGCCAGCAGTGATGGCATTAATGAAAAACTGTTTTTT.

Only one count was recorded for this clone. This CDR3 reads CASSIDRQTYEQYF. DNA for the CDR3: TGTGCCAGTAGTATAGATCGACAAACCTACGAGCAGTACTTC. This chain connects TRBV19 to TRBJ2-7; D call uncertain. Germline loops: CDR1 LNHDA, CDR2 SQIVND (reference sequence). The CDR3 covers 14 residues. V was clipped by 0 bases and J by 2 bases, with 8 bases between them.

The CDR3 spells CASSINVGQDSTGANVLTF. CDR3 in DNA: TGTGCCAGTAGTATTAATGTCGGCCAGGACAGTACTGGGGCCAACGTCCTGACTTTC. The chain couples TRBV19 to TRBJ2-6, with a tentative D call TRBD1 (6 bases). Per germline, CDR1 LNHDA and CDR2 SQIVND (reference sequence). Trimming cost V 3 bases and J 2 bases, with 20 bases left between them. This CDR3 region has 19 residues.

This rearrangement joins TRBV18 to TRBJ1-2, with 7 bases that match TRBD1. Germline lookup yields CDR1 KGHSH and CDR2 LQKENI. The CDR3 has 12 amino acids. With 2 bases clipped from V and 6 bases from J, the junction kept 0 bases outside the gene matches. The CDR3 reads CASSPGQDGYTF. The CDR3 region has the DNA TGTGCCAGCTCACCAGGACAGGATGGCTACACCTTC.

This chain connects TRBV7-8 to TRBJ2-3; TRBD1 agrees at 7 bases. Germline CDR1 is SGHVS and CDR2 is FQNEAQ. With 10 bases clipped from V and 3 bases from J, the junction kept 7 bases outside the gene matches. The CDR3 is 13 residues long. The CDR3 coding sequence is TGTGCCACCGGACAGGCGCGGACAGATACGCAGTATTTT. Amino acid sequence: CATGQARTDTQYF. Filled out from reference TRBV7-8 and TRBJ2-3, the complete variable domain reads GAGVSQSPRYKVAKRGQDVALRCDPISGHVSLFWYQQALGQGPEFLTYFQNEAQLDKSGLPSDRFFAERPEGSVSTLKIQRTQQEDSAVYLCATGQARTDTQYFGPGTRLTVL.

The chain recombines TRBV7-2 with TRBJ1-3; maybe TRBD1 (5 bases). This CDR3 region has 16 residues. Germline V lookup: CDR1 SGHTA, CDR2 FQGNSA. V was trimmed by 5 bases and J by 3 bases, leaving 17 bases between them. The CDR3 here is CASSPPRGRVGNTIYF. The CDR3 nucleotides read TGTGCCAGCAGCCCCCCAAGGGGTCGGGTTGGAAACACCATATATTTT.

The chain joins TRBV4-2 to TRBJ2-7; 8 bases map to TRBD1. The V and J ends lost 1 base and 5 bases, in that order; junction bases with no gene match: 4. Germline CDR1 and CDR2: LGHNA and YNFKEQ. CDR3 length equals 14 residues. The CDR3 bases are TGTGCCAGCAGCCAAGGTATGGGACAGGACGAGCAGTACTTC. It yields the protein CASSQGMGQDEQYF.

As regards this clone: This sample also contains other DNA sequences that code for the same CDR3. The chain carries TRBV5-1 and TRBJ2-3; D remains unclear. The germline V gene has CDR1 SGHRS and CDR2 YFSETQ. V dropped 0 bases and J dropped 2 bases, with 7 bases sitting between them. This CDR3 has 14 amino acids. CDR3 sequence (DNA): TGCGCCAGCAGCTTGGACTGGAACACAGATACGCAGTATTTT. Protein sequence: CASSLDWNTDTQYF.

The genes are TRBV2 and TRBJ1-2; 7 bases are a match to TRBD1. Per the germline V gene, CDR1 is SNHLY and CDR2 is FYNNEI. V trimming: 6 bases; J trimming: 3 bases; junction bases outside the gene matches: 7. The CDR3 spans 14 residues. The CDR3 reads CASRDRVVDYGYTF. In DNA, the CDR3 is TGTGCCAGCAGAGACAGGGTAGTGGACTATGGCTACACCTTC.

This chain joins TRBV14 and TRBJ1-3; D unresolved. CDR1 is SGHDN, CDR2 FVKESK, per germline. The CDR3 sequence is 19 residues long. V lost 0 bases to trimming and J lost 3 bases, with 21 bases between them. CDR3 in DNA: TGTGCCAGCAGCCAAGATCGTACCCGGGGAGTTAAGGGTGGAAACACCATATATTTT. Protein product: CASSQDRTRGVKGGNTIYF.

A note on this clone: Other DNA sequences in this specimen translate into the identical CDR3. The chain employs TRBV18 and TRBJ2-7, with a tentative D call TRBD2 (6 bases). Trimming pared 8 bases from V and 8 bases from J, leaving 19 bases between. Germline values: CDR1 KGHSH, CDR2 LQKENI. There are 13 residues in the CDR3. The CDR3 DNA reads as TGTGCCAGCAACACGGGGGTGGGTTCCCAGCAGTACTTC. It codes for CASNTGVGSQQYF.

The chain couples TRBV5-1 to TRBJ2-5, with 13 bases that match TRBD2. Trimming at V came to 4 bases and at J to 2 bases, leaving 5 bases not matched to a gene. The CDR3 is 16 amino acids. CDR1 and CDR2 from the germline V gene are SGHRS and YFSETQ. As DNA, the CDR3 is TGCGCCAGCAGCCTACAGACTAGCGGGGGGCAAGAGACCCAGTACTTC. Residues: CASSLQTSGGQETQYF.

The J gene is TRBJ1-1, the V gene TRBV19; perhaps TRBD1 as D (5 bases). Germline values: CDR1 LNHDA, CDR2 SQIVND (reference sequence). The CDR3 contains 11 residues. Trimming removed 5 bases from V and 10 bases from J, with 11 bases in between. Written as DNA, the CDR3 is TGTGCCAGTAGTCCTGGGGGTTCAGCTTTCTTT. Protein sequence: CASSPGGSAFF.

V gene TRBV2 combines with J gene TRBJ2-3, with D possibly being TRBD1 (6 bases). This CDR3 region has 14 residues. V was cut by 5 bases and J by 0 bases, with 9 bases left in between. The germline gives CDR1 SNHLY, CDR2 FYNNEI. CDR3 sequence (DNA): TGTGCCAGCAGTCCCACAGGGAGCACAGATACGCAGTATTTT. It codes for CASSPTGSTDTQYF.

This clone appeared a single time. The chain links TRBV5-1 to TRBJ2-3; D uncertain. This CDR3 has 13 residues. Germline V CDR1 and CDR2: SGHRS, YFSETQ. Between the trimmed V and J ends, which lost 0 bases and 5 bases, there was a span of 7 bases. The CDR3 loop reads CASSLVGRDTQYF. CDR3 sequence (DNA): TGCGCCAGCAGCTTGGTTGGCCGAGATACGCAGTATTTT.

CDR3 nucleotide sequence: TGTGCCAGCAGCTTCACTAGGGCCAGTGGGCAGTACTTC. Its protein product is CASSFTRASGQYF. The rearrangement links TRBV13 to TRBJ2-7; D may be TRBD2 (5 bases). The CDR3 consists of 13 residues. V was clipped by 3 bases and J by 9 bases, with 15 bases between them. CDR1 and CDR2 from the germline V gene are PRHDT and FYEKMQ (reference sequence).

J is TRBJ1-4 and V is TRBV19, with TRBD1 identical over 11 bases. The CDR3 spans 14 residues. J was trimmed by 8 bases and V by 6 bases; bases with no gene match: 5. Germline V gene lookup returns CDR1 LNHDA and CDR2 SQIVND (reference sequence). CDR3 sequence: CASSPGTGGEKLFF. The CDR3 DNA follows: TGTGCCAGTAGCCCCGGGACAGGGGGGGAAAAACTGTTTTTT.

The chain's CDR3 is CASNTDDLREPSYNSPLHF. CDR3 sequence (DNA): TGTGCCAGCAACACCGATGATCTCAGGGAACCTTCCTATAATTCACCCCTCCACTTT. This chain joins TRBV7-9 and TRBJ1-6; D may be TRBD1 (5 bases). V lost 7 bases to trimming and J lost 1 base, with 23 bases between them. Germline assignment: CDR1 SEHNR and CDR2 FQNEAQ (reference sequence). The CDR3 is 19 residues long.

V and J are TRBV2 and TRBJ1-4; D is undetermined. V dropped 2 bases and J dropped 8 bases, with 9 bases sitting between them. This CDR3 is 13 amino acids long. Germline V gene lookup returns CDR1 SNHLY and CDR2 FYNNEI. The CDR3 sequence: CASSEQVREKLFF. Written as DNA, the CDR3 is TGTGCCAGCAGTGAACAGGTTAGGGAAAAACTGTTTTTT. The full variable domain, in which reference TRBV2 and TRBJ1-4 provide the parts outside the CDR3, is EPEVTQTPSHQVTQMGQEVILRCVPISNHLYFYWYRQILGQKVEFLVSFYNNEISEKSEIFDDQFSVERPDGSNFTLKIRSTKLEDSAMYFCASSEQVREKLFFGSGTQLSVL.

The chain is built from TRBV27 and TRBJ1-2; 7 bases align to TRBD1. The CDR3 runs to 13 residues. The V gene's germline CDR1 is MNHEY and CDR2 SMNVEV (reference sequence). Unmatched junction bases numbered 7, after V lost 5 bases and J lost 7 bases. The CDR3: CASSPTGERGYTF. In DNA form, the CDR3 reads TGTGCCAGCAGTCCAACAGGGGAGCGTGGCTACACCTTC.

The chain joins TRBV9 to TRBJ1-4; 8 nucleotides line up with TRBD1. The junction had 6 bases not matched to a gene; V was cut back by 3 bases and J by 8 bases. The CDR3 contains 14 residues. Germline V gives CDR1 SGDLS, CDR2 YYNGEE. The CDR3: CASSDGQGGEKLFF. The CDR3 nucleotides read TGTGCCAGCAGCGATGGACAGGGCGGGGAAAAACTGTTTTTT.